The rows below give T cell receptor beta chains drawn from one sample of a study of sequential checkpoint blockade in melanoma. The assay was immunoSEQ multiplex PCR, and TCRdb's table has in-frame clones only and misses some. The sample records approximately 17,000 clones, about 92% being singletons. This specimen was CD8+ T cells sorted from blood (inferred from file names), taken from a patient given nivolumab and ipilimumab in sequence. These receptors all stem from a human donor with melanoma. CDR3s include the opening cysteine and the closing phenylalanine or tryptophan. D genes are given only for firm matches.

CDR3 length: 15
V gene: TRBV27
D gene: NA
J gene: TRBJ1-1
CDR3 DNA: TGTGCCAGCAGTCAGATTGGGGGCGCGAACACTGAAGCTTTCTTT
CDR3 protein: CASSQIGGANTEAFF

CDR3 length: 15
V gene: TRBV6-5
D gene: TRBD2
J gene: TRBJ2-7
CDR3 DNA: TGTGCCAGCAGGCCACTAGCGGGAGGGGCCTACGAGCAGTACTTC
CDR3 protein: CASRPLAGGAYEQYF

CDR3 length: 13
V gene: TRBV29-1
D gene: TRBD1
J gene: TRBJ2-7
CDR3 DNA: TGCTGCGTTGAAGGGGGCATTTCCTACGAGCAGTACTTC
CDR3 protein: CCVEGGISYEQYF

CDR3 length: 15
V gene: TRBV2
D gene: TRBD1
J gene: TRBJ2-7
CDR3 DNA: TGTGCCAGCACCCACCCGGGACAGCGAAGTTACGAGCAGTACTTC
CDR3 protein: CASTHPGQRSYEQYF

CDR3 length: 13
V gene: TRBV25-1
D gene: NA
J gene: TRBJ1-2
CDR3 DNA: TGTGCCAGCGGGGCCACAGGGACCAATGGCTACACCTTC
CDR3 protein: CASGATGTNGYTF

CDR3 length: 13
V gene: TRBV7-3
D gene: TRBD2
J gene: TRBJ2-7
CDR3 DNA: TGTGCCAGCAGCTTATCGGGGGGATCGGACAAGTACTTC
CDR3 protein: CASSLSGGSDKYF

CDR3 length: 13
V gene: TRBV7-6
D gene: NA
J gene: TRBJ1-1
CDR3 DNA: TGTGCCAGCAGCCCACTGGGAGGACCTGAAGCTTTCTTT
CDR3 protein: CASSPLGGPEAFF

CDR3 length: 16
V gene: TRBV11-3
D gene: TRBD1
J gene: TRBJ2-3
CDR3 DNA: TGTGCCAGCAGCTCATACGAAACAACAGGGGCAGATACGCAGTATTTT
CDR3 protein: CASSSYETTGADTQYF

CDR3 length: 19
V gene: TRBV7-6
D gene: NA
J gene: TRBJ1-2
CDR3 DNA: TGTGCCAGCAGCGTATCTAGCGGTACCCAGCCCCTCGAGTTCTATGGCTACACCTTC
CDR3 protein: CASSVSSGTQPLEFYGYTF

CDR3 length: 18
V gene: TRBV28
D gene: TRBD2
J gene: TRBJ2-7
CDR3 DNA: TGTGCCAGCTGTTCTACTTCAATAATAGCGGGGGTCCCCTACGAGCAGTACTTC
CDR3 protein: CASCSTSIIAGVPYEQYF

CDR3 length: 16
V gene: TRBV27
D gene: TRBD1
J gene: TRBJ1-5
CDR3 DNA: TGTGCCAGCACCCGGGGCGGACAGGGCGGGCATCAGCCCCAGCATTTT
CDR3 protein: CASTRGGQGGHQPQHF

CDR3 length: 15
V gene: TRBV11-1
D gene: NA
J gene: TRBJ1-1
CDR3 DNA: TGTGCCAGCAGGGGAGTGCGGGGCGGGGACACTGAAGCTTTCTTT
CDR3 protein: CASRGVRGGDTEAFF

CDR3 length: 13
V gene: TRBV6-6
D gene: NA
J gene: TRBJ1-2
CDR3 DNA: TGTGCCAGCAGTTACACAGACATCTATGGCTACACCTTC
CDR3 protein: CASSYTDIYGYTF

CDR3 length: 16
V gene: TRBV6-1
D gene: NA
J gene: TRBJ1-5
CDR3 DNA: TGTGCCAGCAGTGACCAGGTAATCCATCCAAATCAGCCCCAGCATTTT
CDR3 protein: CASSDQVIHPNQPQHF

CDR3 length: 14
V gene: TRBV6-1
D gene: NA
J gene: TRBJ1-5
CDR3 DNA: TGTGCCAGCAGTGTGCTCAGTTCCAATCAGCCCCAGCATTTT
CDR3 protein: CASSVLSSNQPQHF

CDR3 length: 16
V gene: TRBV9
D gene: TRBD1
J gene: TRBJ1-4
CDR3 DNA: TGTGCCAGCAGCGTGGGTACAGGGGGCGCGAGTGAAAAACTGTTTTTT
CDR3 protein: CASSVGTGGASEKLFF

CDR3 length: 15
V gene: TRBV2
D gene: NA
J gene: TRBJ1-4
CDR3 DNA: TGTGCCAGCAGTGTCGTCGGTGCAACTAATGAAAAACTGTTTTTT
CDR3 protein: CASSVVGATNEKLFF